A selection of T cell receptor beta chains follows, all from one sample in a study of human T cells and chemical hapten exposure. TCRdb used MiXCR to reprocess the RACE reads, holding one entry per CDR3 protein. In the table there are just under 350,000 distinct CDR3 sequences, about 7% of which are singletons. The starting material was whole blood, obtained in connection with sensitization to the hapten diphenylcyclopropenone (DPC). The source of these receptors is a woman between 18 and 29 years old with alopecia areata. Some clones in this sample may be carry-over from other donors' samples. CDR3s include the opening cysteine and the closing phenylalanine or tryptophan. Fields, in order: J gene, CDR3 length, D gene, V gene, clone size, CDR3 protein, CDR3 DNA. A D gene is named only where the DNA matches it firmly. Not all rows give a size; the values are once, few, many and, for expanded clones, a class.

j_call: TRBJ1-3; cdr3_length: 20; d_call: .; v_call: TRBV12-3/TRBV12-4; clone_size: many; cdr3_aa: CASSLIVVGRATFSGNTIYF; cdr3_nt: TGTGCCAGCAGTTTAATCGTAGTGGGACGGGCAACATTCTCTGGAAACACCATATATTTT
j_call: TRBJ1-5; cdr3_length: 15; d_call: .; v_call: TRBV12-3/TRBV12-4; clone_size: few; cdr3_aa: CASSFAGQRVQAQHF; cdr3_nt: TGTGCCAGCAGTTTTGCAGGACAGCGAGTTCAGGCCCAGCATTTT
j_call: TRBJ1-5; cdr3_length: 14; d_call: .; v_call: TRBV10-3; clone_size: many; cdr3_aa: CAIGDPRGRQPQHF; cdr3_nt: TGTGCCATCGGGGATCCTAGGGGAAGGCAGCCCCAGCATTTT
j_call: TRBJ2-1; cdr3_length: 16; d_call: TRBD2; v_call: TRBV7-2; clone_size: few; cdr3_aa: CASSSLAGGSYNEQFF; cdr3_nt: TGTGCCAGCAGCTCGCTAGCGGGGGGTTCCTACAATGAGCAGTTCTTC
j_call: TRBJ1-1; cdr3_length: 13; d_call: .; v_call: TRBV7-9; clone_size: few; cdr3_aa: CASSLVAGTEAFF; cdr3_nt: TGTGCCAGCAGCTTGGTCGCCGGTACTGAAGCTTTCTTT
j_call: TRBJ1-5; cdr3_length: 16; d_call: .; v_call: TRBV21-1; clone_size: few; cdr3_aa: CASAAALKRKDQPQHF; cdr3_nt: TGTGCCAGCGCCGCAGCCCTGAAGAGGAAGGATCAGCCCCAGCATTTT
j_call: TRBJ1-5; cdr3_length: 15; d_call: TRBD1; v_call: TRBV4-1; clone_size: many; cdr3_aa: CASSQEAQGGQPQHF; cdr3_nt: TGCGCCAGCAGCCAAGAGGCCCAGGGGGGTCAGCCCCAGCATTTT
j_call: TRBJ1-2; cdr3_length: 14; d_call: TRBD1; v_call: TRBV6-1; clone_size: many; cdr3_aa: CASSGRTGNYGYTF; cdr3_nt: TGTGCCAGCAGTGGGCGGACAGGAAACTATGGCTACACCTTC
j_call: TRBJ2-2; cdr3_length: 14; d_call: .; v_call: TRBV12-3/TRBV12-4; clone_size: many; cdr3_aa: CASTMSANTGELFF; cdr3_nt: TGTGCCAGCACCATGAGTGCTAACACCGGGGAGCTGTTTTTT
j_call: TRBJ1-3; cdr3_length: 11; d_call: .; v_call: TRBV29-1; clone_size: few; cdr3_aa: CSVPSGNTIYF; cdr3_nt: TGCAGCGTCCCCTCTGGAAACACCATATATTTT
j_call: TRBJ2-4; cdr3_length: 16; d_call: TRBD2; v_call: TRBV6-5; clone_size: many; cdr3_aa: CASNDEVAGGQGIQYF; cdr3_nt: TGTGCCAGCAACGACGAGGTAGCGGGGGGTCAGGGCATTCAGTACTTC
j_call: TRBJ1-1; cdr3_length: 16; d_call: TRBD1; v_call: TRBV9; clone_size: .; cdr3_aa: CASSPGSGTVNTEAFF; cdr3_nt: TGTGCCAGCAGCCCGGGCTCCGGGACAGTGAACACTGAAGCTTTCTTT
j_call: TRBJ2-3; cdr3_length: 14; d_call: .; v_call: TRBV12-3/TRBV12-4; clone_size: few; cdr3_aa: CASAISQGTDTQYF; cdr3_nt: TGTGCCAGCGCAATAAGCCAGGGGACAGATACGCAGTATTTT
j_call: TRBJ2-7; cdr3_length: 12; d_call: .; v_call: TRBV2; clone_size: many; cdr3_aa: CASSTDRNEQYF; cdr3_nt: TGTGCCAGCAGTACTGACAGAAACGAGCAGTACTTC
j_call: TRBJ2-3; cdr3_length: 13; d_call: TRBD2; v_call: TRBV3-1; clone_size: many; cdr3_aa: CASRGGVPNTQYF; cdr3_nt: TGTGCCAGCAGGGGGGGGGTTCCTAATACGCAGTATTTT
j_call: TRBJ2-3; cdr3_length: 15; d_call: .; v_call: TRBV5-1; clone_size: .; cdr3_aa: CASSLVAGPVDTQYF; cdr3_nt: TGCGCCAGCAGCTTGGTGGCAGGGCCGGTAGATACGCAGTATTTT
j_call: TRBJ2-5; cdr3_length: 15; d_call: .; v_call: TRBV7-2; clone_size: few; cdr3_aa: CASSPIATVRETQYF; cdr3_nt: TGTGCCAGCAGCCCGATCGCGACAGTTAGAGAGACCCAGTACTTC
j_call: TRBJ1-1; cdr3_length: 14; d_call: TRBD1; v_call: TRBV5-6; clone_size: .; cdr3_aa: CASSSTGFDTEAFF; cdr3_nt: TGTGCCAGCAGCTCGACAGGGTTCGACACTGAAGCTTTCTTT
j_call: TRBJ1-1; cdr3_length: 16; d_call: TRBD1; v_call: TRBV6-5; clone_size: .; cdr3_aa: CASSFAGQGAYTEAFF; cdr3_nt: TGTGCCAGCAGTTTCGCGGGACAGGGGGCTTACACTGAAGCTTTCTTT
j_call: TRBJ1-2; cdr3_length: 14; d_call: .; v_call: TRBV19; clone_size: few; cdr3_aa: CASSVPGRTSGYTF; cdr3_nt: TGTGCCAGTAGTGTACCGGGACGGACGTCTGGCTACACCTTC
j_call: TRBJ2-1; cdr3_length: 15; d_call: .; v_call: TRBV12-3/TRBV12-4; clone_size: many; cdr3_aa: CASSLVAGGTSEQFF; cdr3_nt: TGTGCCAGCAGTTTAGTGGCCGGGGGTACGAGTGAGCAGTTCTTC
j_call: TRBJ1-6; cdr3_length: 17; d_call: .; v_call: TRBV7-8; clone_size: .; cdr3_aa: CASSQSGGDPYNSPLHF; cdr3_nt: TGTGCCAGCAGCCAAAGCGGGGGGGATCCTTATAATTCACCCCTCCACTTT
j_call: TRBJ2-7; cdr3_length: 16; d_call: .; v_call: TRBV6-1; clone_size: many; cdr3_aa: CASSEATRSHSYEQYF; cdr3_nt: TGTGCCAGCAGTGAAGCGACTCGCTCCCACTCCTACGAGCAGTACTTC